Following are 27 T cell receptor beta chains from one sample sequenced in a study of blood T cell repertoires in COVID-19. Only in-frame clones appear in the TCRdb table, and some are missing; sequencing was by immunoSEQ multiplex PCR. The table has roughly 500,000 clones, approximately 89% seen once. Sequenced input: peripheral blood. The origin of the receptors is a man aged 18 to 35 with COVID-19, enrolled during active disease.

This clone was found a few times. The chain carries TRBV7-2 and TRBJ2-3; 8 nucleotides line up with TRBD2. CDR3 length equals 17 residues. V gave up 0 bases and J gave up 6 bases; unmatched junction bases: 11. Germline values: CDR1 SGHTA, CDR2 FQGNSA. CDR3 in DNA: TGTGCCAGCAGCTTAGCGATCGCGGGAGGACTGCGCGATACGCAGTATTTT. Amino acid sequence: CASSLAIAGGLRDTQYF.

The CDR3: CASSPTVSGNTIYF. The CDR3 coding sequence is TGTGCCAGCAGCCCGACAGTCTCTGGAAACACCATATATTTT. The V gene is TRBV9, the J gene TRBJ1-3, with a possible D match to TRBD1 (5 bases). The CDR3 is made up of 14 amino acids. Germline CDR1 SGDLS, CDR2 YYNGEE. V lost 4 bases and J 0 bases, leaving 8 bases between the germline ends.

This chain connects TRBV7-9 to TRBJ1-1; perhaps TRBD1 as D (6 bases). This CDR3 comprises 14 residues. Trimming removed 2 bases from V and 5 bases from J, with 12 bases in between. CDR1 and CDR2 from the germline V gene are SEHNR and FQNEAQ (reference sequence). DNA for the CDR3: TGTGCCAGCAGCTTATTACAGGGCGAGACTGAAGCTTTCTTT. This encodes CASSLLQGETEAFF. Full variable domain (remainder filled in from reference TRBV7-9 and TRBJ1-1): DTGVSQNPRHKITKRGQNVTFRCDPISEHNRLYWYRQTLGQGPEFLTYFQNEAQLEKSRLLSDRFSAERPKGSFSTLEIQRTEQGDSAMYLCASSLLQGETEAFFGQGTRLTVV.

The CDR3 spells CASSLASGNTDTQYF. CDR3 coding DNA: TGCGCCAGCAGCTTAGCTAGCGGGAACACAGATACGCAGTATTTT. The chain employs TRBV5-1 and TRBJ2-3; 9 bases line up with TRBD2. The CDR3 contains 15 residues. Germline loops: CDR1 SGHRS, CDR2 YFSETQ. With V trimmed by 2 bases and J by 2 bases, 3 bases remained unmatched. The full variable domain, its missing parts supplied by reference TRBV5-1 and TRBJ2-3, is KAGVTQTPRYLIKTRGQQVTLSCSPISGHRSVSWYQQTPGQGLQFLFEYFSETQRNKGNFPGRFSGRQFSNSRSEMNVSTLELGDSALYLCASSLASGNTDTQYFGPGTRLTVL.

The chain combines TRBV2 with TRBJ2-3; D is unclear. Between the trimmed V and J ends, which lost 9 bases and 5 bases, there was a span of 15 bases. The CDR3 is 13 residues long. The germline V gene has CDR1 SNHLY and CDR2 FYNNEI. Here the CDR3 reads CASRSWAKDTQYF. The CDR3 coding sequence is TGTGCCAGTAGAAGCTGGGCAAAAGATACGCAGTATTTT.

The CDR3 loop is CASSRGQLNEKLFF. The CDR3 nucleotides read TGTGCCAGCAGCCGGGGACAACTTAATGAAAAACTGTTTTTT. This sequence joins TRBV11-2 and TRBJ1-4, with a possible D match to TRBD1 (6 bases). CDR3 size: 14 residues. V lost 5 bases and J 4 bases, leaving 11 bases between the germline ends. Germline V lookup: CDR1 SGHAT, CDR2 FQNNGV.

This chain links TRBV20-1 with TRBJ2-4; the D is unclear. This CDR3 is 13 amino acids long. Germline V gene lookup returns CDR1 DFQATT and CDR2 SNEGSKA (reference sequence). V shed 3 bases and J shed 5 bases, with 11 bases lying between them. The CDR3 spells CSASTGSENIQYF. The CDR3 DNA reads TGCAGTGCTAGTACCGGGTCCGAAAACATTCAGTACTTC.

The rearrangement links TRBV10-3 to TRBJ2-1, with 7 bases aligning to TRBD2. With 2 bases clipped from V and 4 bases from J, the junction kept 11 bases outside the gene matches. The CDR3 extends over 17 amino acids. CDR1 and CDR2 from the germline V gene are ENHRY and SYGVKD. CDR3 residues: CAISEVNSGLQYNEQFF. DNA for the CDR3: TGTGCCATCAGTGAGGTGAATAGCGGGTTGCAATACAATGAGCAGTTCTTC.

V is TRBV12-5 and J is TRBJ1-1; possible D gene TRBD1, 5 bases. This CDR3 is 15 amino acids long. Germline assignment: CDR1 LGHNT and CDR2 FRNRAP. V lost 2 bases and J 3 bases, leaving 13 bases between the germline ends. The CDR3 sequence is CASGLPRGGYTEAFF. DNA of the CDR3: TGTGCTAGTGGTTTGCCCCGGGGGGGATACACTGAAGCTTTCTTT.

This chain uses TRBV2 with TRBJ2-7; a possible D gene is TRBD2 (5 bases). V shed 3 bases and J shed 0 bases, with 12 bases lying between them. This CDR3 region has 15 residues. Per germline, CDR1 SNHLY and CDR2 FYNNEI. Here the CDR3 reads CASSDAGPGSYEQYF. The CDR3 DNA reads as TGTGCCAGCAGTGACGCGGGTCCCGGCTCCTACGAGCAGTACTTC.

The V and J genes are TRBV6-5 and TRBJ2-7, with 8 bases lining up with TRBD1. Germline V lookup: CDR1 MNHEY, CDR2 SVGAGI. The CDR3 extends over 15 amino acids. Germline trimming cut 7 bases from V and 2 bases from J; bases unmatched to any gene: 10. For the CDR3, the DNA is TGTGCCAGCATAAATAAGGACAGGGCGCCCTACGAGCAGTACTTC. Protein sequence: CASINKDRAPYEQYF.

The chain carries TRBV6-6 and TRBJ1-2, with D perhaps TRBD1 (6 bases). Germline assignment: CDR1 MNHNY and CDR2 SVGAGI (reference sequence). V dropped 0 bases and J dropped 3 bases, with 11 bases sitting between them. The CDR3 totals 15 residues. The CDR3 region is CASSYSRGAYYGYTF. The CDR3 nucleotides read TGTGCCAGCAGTTACTCTCGGGGGGCTTACTATGGCTACACCTTC.

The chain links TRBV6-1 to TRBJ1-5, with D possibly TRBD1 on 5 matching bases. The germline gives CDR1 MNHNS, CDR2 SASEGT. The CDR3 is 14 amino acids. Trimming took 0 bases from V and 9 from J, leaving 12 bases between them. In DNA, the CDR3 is TGTGCCAGCAGTGAAGCAGCCCGGGGGAGGCCCCAGCATTTT. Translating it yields CASSEAARGRPQHF.

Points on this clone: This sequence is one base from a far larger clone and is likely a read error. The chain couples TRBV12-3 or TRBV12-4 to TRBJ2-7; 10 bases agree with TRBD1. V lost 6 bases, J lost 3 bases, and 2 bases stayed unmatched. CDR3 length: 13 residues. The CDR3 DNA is TGTGCCAGCAGGTGGACAGGGGGCTACGAGCAGTACTTC. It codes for CASRWTGGYEQYF.

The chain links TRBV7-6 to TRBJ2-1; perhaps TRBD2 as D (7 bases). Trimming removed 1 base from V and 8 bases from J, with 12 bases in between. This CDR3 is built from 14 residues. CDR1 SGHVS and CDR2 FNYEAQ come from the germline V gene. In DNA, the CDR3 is TGTGCCAGCAGCTTAGGAGGGGGAGGGGATGAGCAGTTCTTC. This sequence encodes CASSLGGGGDEQFF.

CDR3 amino acids: CAWSEQGHGYTF. Written as DNA, the CDR3 is TGTGCCTGGAGTGAGCAGGGGCACGGCTACACCTTC. The chain is built from TRBV30 and TRBJ1-2, with D possibly matching TRBD1 (6 bases). This CDR3 region has 12 residues. Germline V lookup: CDR1 GTSNPN, CDR2 SVGIG (reference sequence). The V and J ends lost 1 base and 8 bases respectively, with 11 bases between them. Complete variable domain (other parts from reference TRBV30 and TRBJ1-2): SQTIHQWPATLVQPVGSPLSLECTVEGTSNPNLYWYRQAAGRGLQLLFYSVGIGQISSEVPQNLSASRPQDRQFILSSKKLLLSDSGFYLCAWSEQGHGYTFGSGTRLTVV.

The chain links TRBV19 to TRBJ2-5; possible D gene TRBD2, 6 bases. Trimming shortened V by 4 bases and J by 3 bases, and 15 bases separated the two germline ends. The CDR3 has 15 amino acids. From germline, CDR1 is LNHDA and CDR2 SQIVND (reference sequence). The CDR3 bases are TGTGCCAGTAGTACTATTAGCGGACGCAAAGAGACCCAGTACTTC. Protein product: CASSTISGRKETQYF.

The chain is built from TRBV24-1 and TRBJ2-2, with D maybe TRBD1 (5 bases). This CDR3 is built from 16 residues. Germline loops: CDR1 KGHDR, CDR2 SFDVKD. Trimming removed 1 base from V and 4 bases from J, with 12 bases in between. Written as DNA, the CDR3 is TGTGCCACCAGTGATTTAGGGCAGGGCGGCACCGGGGAGCTGTTTTTT. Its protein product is CATSDLGQGGTGELFF.

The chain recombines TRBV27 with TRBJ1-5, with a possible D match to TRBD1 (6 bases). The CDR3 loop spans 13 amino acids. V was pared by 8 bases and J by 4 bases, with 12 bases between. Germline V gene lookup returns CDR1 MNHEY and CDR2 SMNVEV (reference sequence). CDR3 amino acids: CASAQGGNQPQHF. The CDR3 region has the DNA TGTGCCAGCGCACAGGGAGGGAATCAGCCCCAGCATTTT.

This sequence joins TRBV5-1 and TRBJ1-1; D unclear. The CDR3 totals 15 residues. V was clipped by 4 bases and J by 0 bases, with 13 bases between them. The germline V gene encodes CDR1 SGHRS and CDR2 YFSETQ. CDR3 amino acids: CASSPPTVMNTEAFF. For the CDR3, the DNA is TGCGCCAGCAGCCCCCCCACAGTCATGAACACTGAAGCTTTCTTT. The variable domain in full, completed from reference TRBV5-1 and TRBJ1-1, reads KAGVTQTPRYLIKTRGQQVTLSCSPISGHRSVSWYQQTPGQGLQFLFEYFSETQRNKGNFPGRFSGRQFSNSRSEMNVSTLELGDSALYLCASSPPTVMNTEAFFGQGTRLTVV.

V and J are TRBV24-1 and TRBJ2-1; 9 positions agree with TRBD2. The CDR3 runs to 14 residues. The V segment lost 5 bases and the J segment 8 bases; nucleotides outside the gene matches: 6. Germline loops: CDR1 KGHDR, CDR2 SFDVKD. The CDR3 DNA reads TGTGCCACCAGTGGTAGCGGGAGAGGCTATGAGCAGTTCTTC. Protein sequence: CATSGSGRGYEQFF.

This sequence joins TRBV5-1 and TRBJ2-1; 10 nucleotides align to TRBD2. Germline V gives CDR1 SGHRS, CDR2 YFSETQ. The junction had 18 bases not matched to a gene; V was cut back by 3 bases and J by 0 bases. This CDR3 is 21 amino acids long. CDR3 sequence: CASSSPRNRGLAASSYNEQFF. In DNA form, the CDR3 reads TGCGCCAGCAGCTCACCCCGAAACCGAGGACTAGCGGCCTCCTCCTACAATGAGCAGTTCTTC.

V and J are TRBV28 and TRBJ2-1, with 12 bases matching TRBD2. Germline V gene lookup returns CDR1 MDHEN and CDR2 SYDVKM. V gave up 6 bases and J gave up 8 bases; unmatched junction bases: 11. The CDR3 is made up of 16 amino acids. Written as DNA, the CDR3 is TGTGCCAGCAGCCGACTAGCGGGAGTGGTCTCGGATGAGCAGTTCTTC. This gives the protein CASSRLAGVVSDEQFF.

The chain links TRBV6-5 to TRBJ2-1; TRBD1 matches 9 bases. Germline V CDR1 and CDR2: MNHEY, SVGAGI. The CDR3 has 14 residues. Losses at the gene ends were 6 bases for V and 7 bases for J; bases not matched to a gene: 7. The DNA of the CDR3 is TGTGCCAGCAGGGCGGACAGGGGTGGAAATGAGCAGTTCTTC. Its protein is CASRADRGGNEQFF.

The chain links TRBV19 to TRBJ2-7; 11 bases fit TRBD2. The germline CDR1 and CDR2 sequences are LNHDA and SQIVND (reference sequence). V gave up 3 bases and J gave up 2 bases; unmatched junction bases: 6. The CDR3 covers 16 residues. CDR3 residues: CASSMGLAVTTYEQYF. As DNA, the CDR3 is TGTGCCAGTAGTATGGGACTAGCGGTAACTACCTACGAGCAGTACTTC.

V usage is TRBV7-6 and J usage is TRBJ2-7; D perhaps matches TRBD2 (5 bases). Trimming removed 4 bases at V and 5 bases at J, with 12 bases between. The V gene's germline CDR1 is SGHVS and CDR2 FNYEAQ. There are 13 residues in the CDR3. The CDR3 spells CASSSDAGNEQYF. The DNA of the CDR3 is TGTGCCAGCAGCTCGGATGCCGGGAACGAGCAGTACTTC.

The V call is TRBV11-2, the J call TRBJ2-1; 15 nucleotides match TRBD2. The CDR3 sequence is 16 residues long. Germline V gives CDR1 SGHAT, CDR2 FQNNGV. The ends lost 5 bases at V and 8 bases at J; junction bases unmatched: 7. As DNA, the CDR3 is TGTGCCAGCAGCCAGCGGACTAGCGGGGGGGCCGATGAGCAGTTCTTC. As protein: CASSQRTSGGADEQFF. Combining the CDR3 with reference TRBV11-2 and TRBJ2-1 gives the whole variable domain EAGVAQSPRYKIIEKRQSVAFWCNPISGHATLYWYQQILGQGPKLLIQFQNNGVVDDSQLPKDRFSAERLKGVDSTLKIQPAKLEDSAVYLCASSQRTSGGADEQFFGPGTRLTVL.